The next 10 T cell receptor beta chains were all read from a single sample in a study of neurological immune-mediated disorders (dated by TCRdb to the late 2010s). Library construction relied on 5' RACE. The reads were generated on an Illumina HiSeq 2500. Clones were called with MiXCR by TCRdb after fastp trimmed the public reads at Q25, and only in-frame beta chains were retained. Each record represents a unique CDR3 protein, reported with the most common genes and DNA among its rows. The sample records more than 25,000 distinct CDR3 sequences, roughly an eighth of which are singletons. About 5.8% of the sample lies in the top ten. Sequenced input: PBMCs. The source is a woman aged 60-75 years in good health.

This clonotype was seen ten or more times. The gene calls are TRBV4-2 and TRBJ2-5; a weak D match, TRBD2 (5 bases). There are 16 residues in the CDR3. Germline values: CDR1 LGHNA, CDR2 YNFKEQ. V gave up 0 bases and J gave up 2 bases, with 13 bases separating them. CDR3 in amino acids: CASSQEIGIRQETQYF. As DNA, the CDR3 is TGTGCCAGCAGCCAAGAAATCGGGATAAGACAAGAGACCCAGTACTTC.

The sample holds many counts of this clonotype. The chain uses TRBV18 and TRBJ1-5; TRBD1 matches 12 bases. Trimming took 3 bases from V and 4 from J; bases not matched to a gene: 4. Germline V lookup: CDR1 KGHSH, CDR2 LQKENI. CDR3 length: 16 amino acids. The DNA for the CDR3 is TGTGCCAGCTCACCCGGGACAGGGGGCCAAAATCAGCCCCAGCATTTT. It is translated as CASSPGTGGQNQPQHF.

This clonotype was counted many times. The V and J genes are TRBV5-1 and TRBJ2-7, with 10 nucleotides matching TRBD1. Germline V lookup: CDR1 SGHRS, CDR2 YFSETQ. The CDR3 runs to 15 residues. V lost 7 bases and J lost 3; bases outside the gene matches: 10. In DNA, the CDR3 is TGCGCCAGCCAAACCGGGACAGGGGAGGTCTACGAGCAGTACTTC. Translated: CASQTGTGEVYEQYF. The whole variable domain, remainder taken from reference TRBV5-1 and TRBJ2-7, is KAGVTQTPRYLIKTRGQQVTLSCSPISGHRSVSWYQQTPGQGLQFLFEYFSETQRNKGNFPGRFSGRQFSNSRSEMNVSTLELGDSALYLCASQTGTGEVYEQYFGPGTRLTVT.

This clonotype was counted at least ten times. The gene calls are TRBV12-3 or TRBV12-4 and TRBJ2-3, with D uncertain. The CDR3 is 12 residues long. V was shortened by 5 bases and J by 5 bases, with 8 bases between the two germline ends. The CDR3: CASSRFVDTQYF. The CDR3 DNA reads TGTGCCAGCAGTCGATTTGTAGATACGCAGTATTTT.

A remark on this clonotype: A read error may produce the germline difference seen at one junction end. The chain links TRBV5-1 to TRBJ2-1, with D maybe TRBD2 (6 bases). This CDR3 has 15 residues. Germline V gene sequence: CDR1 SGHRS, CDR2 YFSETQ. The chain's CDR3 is CANRPGSLADNEKFF. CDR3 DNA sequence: TGCGCCAACAGACCCGGGAGTTTAGCCGACAATGAGAAGTTCTTC.

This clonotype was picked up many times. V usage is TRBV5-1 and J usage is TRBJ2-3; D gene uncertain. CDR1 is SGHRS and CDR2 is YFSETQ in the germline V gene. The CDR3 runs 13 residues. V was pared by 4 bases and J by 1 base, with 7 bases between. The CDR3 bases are TGCGCCAGCAGCAACGCGGGCACAGATACGCAGTATTTT. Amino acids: CASSNAGTDTQYF.

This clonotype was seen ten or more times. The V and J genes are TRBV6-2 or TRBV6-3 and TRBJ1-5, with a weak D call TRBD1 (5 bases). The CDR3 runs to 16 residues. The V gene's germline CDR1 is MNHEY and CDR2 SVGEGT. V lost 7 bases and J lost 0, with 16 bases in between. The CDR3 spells CASTDRRGASNQPQHF. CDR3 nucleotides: TGTGCCAGCACAGATAGAAGGGGTGCTAGCAATCAGCCCCAGCATTTT.

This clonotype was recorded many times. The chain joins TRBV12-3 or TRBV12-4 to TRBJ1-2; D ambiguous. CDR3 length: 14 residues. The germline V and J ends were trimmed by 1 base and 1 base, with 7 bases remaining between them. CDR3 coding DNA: TGTGCCAGCAGTTTAGGGATAGGTAACTATGGCTACACCTTC. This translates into CASSLGIGNYGYTF.

CDR3 coding DNA: TGTGCCAGCAGCCCCATCCACGGAGGGGGGAATCAGCCCCAGCATTTT. Its translation: CASSPIHGGGNQPQHF. The rearrangement joins TRBV28 to TRBJ1-5; D is perhaps TRBD1 (6 bases). Germline CDR1 reads MDHEN; CDR2 reads SYDVKM. V was cut by 6 bases and J by 4 bases, with 19 bases left in between. The CDR3 is 16 amino acids.

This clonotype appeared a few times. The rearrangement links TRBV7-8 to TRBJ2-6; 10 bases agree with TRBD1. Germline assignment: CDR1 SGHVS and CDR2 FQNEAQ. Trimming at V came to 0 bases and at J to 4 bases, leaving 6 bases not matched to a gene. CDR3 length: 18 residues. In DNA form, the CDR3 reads TGTGCCAGCAGCTTAGCGGCCGGGACAGGGGCGGGGGCCAACGTCCTGACTTTC. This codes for CASSLAAGTGAGANVLTF.